The 25 T cell receptor beta chains listed next were all sequenced from one sample in a study of shared clonotypes between healthy human individuals. Assay used: immunoSEQ multiplex PCR; TCRdb lists only in-frame clones, some missing. The sample has approximately 2.3 million clones; approximately 93% are singletons. Sequenced input: naive CD4+ T cells from PBMCs. Stated subset: CD45RA+ positively selected. Receptors originate from a man between 18 and 35 years old in good health. Some clones in this sample may be carry-over from other donors' samples.

This sequence joins TRBV30 and TRBJ2-7; 11 bases are a match to TRBD2. The germline V gene encodes CDR1 GTSNPN and CDR2 SVGIG (reference sequence). The CDR3 is 18 amino acids. J gave up 2 bases and V 0 bases, and 12 bases lay outside the gene matches. The CDR3 bases are TGTGCCTGGAGTGTACGTGGTAGCGGGAGGGCCGTCCCCTACGAGCAGTACTTC. Translating gives CAWSVRGSGRAVPYEQYF.

The chain couples TRBV9 to TRBJ2-2, with 10 nucleotides matching TRBD2. J lost 2 bases, V lost 5 bases, and 6 bases had no gene match. The germline CDR1 and CDR2 sequences are SGDLS and YYNGEE. The CDR3 extends over 16 amino acids. This CDR3 is CASSDLAGVNTGELFF. In DNA form, the CDR3 reads TGTGCCAGCAGTGATCTAGCGGGAGTCAACACCGGGGAGCTGTTTTTT. The full variable domain, its missing parts supplied by reference TRBV9 and TRBJ2-2, is DSGVTQTPKHLITATGQRVTLRCSPRSGDLSVYWYQQSLDQGLQFLIQYYNGEERAKGNILERFSAQQFPDLHSELNLSSLELGDSALYFCASSDLAGVNTGELFFGEGSRLTVL.

The chain uses TRBV18 and TRBJ1-2; TRBD1 agrees at 7 bases. Trimming took 0 bases from V and 8 from J; bases not matched to a gene: 12. In germline, CDR1 is KGHSH, CDR2 LQKENI. The CDR3 is made up of 16 amino acids. For the CDR3, the DNA is TGTGCCAGCTCACCACCGAGTTATACAGGGGCTTGGGGCTACACCTTC. Amino acid sequence: CASSPPSYTGAWGYTF.

CDR3 sequence (DNA): TGCGCCAGCAGCCCCGGGGGTCAGAGCTCCTACGAGCAGTACTTC. Translated: CASSPGGQSSYEQYF. The gene calls are TRBV5-1 and TRBJ2-7, with D possibly TRBD2 on 6 matching bases. The CDR3 has 15 residues. Trimming removed 4 bases at V and 0 bases at J, with 14 bases between. Germline V lookup: CDR1 SGHRS, CDR2 YFSETQ.

The chain has TRBV14 and TRBJ1-2, with 8 bases that match TRBD1. The CDR3 runs 14 residues. V lost 4 bases and J lost 7; bases outside the gene matches: 8. Germline CDR1 is SGHDN and CDR2 is FVKESK. The CDR3 sequence is CASSRYRGAGGYTF. In DNA form, the CDR3 reads TGTGCCAGCAGCCGCTACAGGGGGGCAGGTGGCTACACCTTC. Full variable domain (remainder filled in from reference TRBV14 and TRBJ1-2): EAGVTQFPSHSVIEKGQTVTLRCDPISGHDNLYWYRRVMGKEIKFLLHFVKESKQDESGMPNNRFLAERTGGTYSTLKVQPAELEDSGVYFCASSRYRGAGGYTFGSGTRLTVV.

Of note for this clone: This CDR3 is also generated by other DNA sequences in the sample. The chain joins TRBV7-2 to TRBJ2-6; D gene unclear. Trimming took 0 bases from V and 1 from J, leaving 4 bases between them. Germline CDR1 is SGHTA and CDR2 is FQGNSA. The length of the CDR3 is 15 residues. CDR3 in amino acids: CASSLAGSGANVLTF. Written as DNA, the CDR3 is TGTGCCAGCAGCTTAGCGGGGTCTGGGGCCAACGTCCTGACTTTC.

The rearrangement joins TRBV2 to TRBJ2-1; no firm D call. Per the germline V gene, CDR1 is SNHLY and CDR2 is FYNNEI. V lost 3 bases and J 12 bases, leaving 12 bases between the germline ends. The CDR3 runs 12 residues. CDR3 in amino acids: CASSDDSLRQFF. In DNA form, the CDR3 reads TGTGCCAGCAGTGATGACTCCCTAAGGCAGTTCTTC.

This chain joins TRBV27 and TRBJ2-7, with a tentative D call TRBD2 (5 bases). V shed 6 bases and J shed 2 bases, with 14 bases lying between them. The germline CDR1 and CDR2 sequences are MNHEY and SMNVEV (reference sequence). The CDR3 totals 14 residues. CDR3 amino acids: CASSPTGLAYEQYF. The CDR3 DNA follows: TGTGCCAGCAGCCCCACGGGGTTGGCCTACGAGCAGTACTTC.

The J gene is TRBJ1-2, the V gene TRBV20-1; D might be TRBD1 (5 bases). V was trimmed by 7 bases and J by 6 bases, leaving 12 bases between them. The length of the CDR3 is 11 residues. CDR1 is DFQATT and CDR2 is SNEGSKA in the germline V gene (reference sequence). The CDR3: CSVGGEDGYTF. Here the CDR3 DNA reads TGCAGTGTTGGGGGGGAGGATGGCTACACCTTC.

The rearrangement uses TRBV7-2 and TRBJ2-3; TRBD2 matches 7 bases. The CDR3 totals 16 residues. The ends lost 5 bases at V and 4 bases at J; junction bases unmatched: 12. CDR1 and CDR2 (germline): SGHTA, FQGNSA. The CDR3: CASSGRQTSFSDTQYF. The CDR3, as DNA: TGTGCCAGCAGCGGACGACAGACTAGCTTCTCAGATACGCAGTATTTT.

V usage is TRBV6-1 and J usage is TRBJ2-5, with TRBD2 matching over 12 bases. CDR3 length equals 15 residues. Per the germline V gene, CDR1 is MNHNS and CDR2 is SASEGT. V lost 5 bases and J lost 4; bases outside the gene matches: 5. The CDR3 protein is CASSTASGRVETQYF. Here the CDR3 DNA reads TGTGCCAGCAGTACAGCTAGCGGGAGGGTAGAGACCCAGTACTTC.

V usage is TRBV30 and J usage is TRBJ1-2, with a possible D match to TRBD1 (5 bases). This CDR3 is 13 amino acids long. The V end lost 8 bases, the J end lost 1 base, and 14 bases lay between the germline ends. The germline V gene encodes CDR1 GTSNPN and CDR2 SVGIG (reference sequence). The CDR3: CAGHRSLNYGYTF. CDR3 DNA sequence: TGTGCCGGACATAGGAGCCTTAACTATGGCTACACCTTC. Based on the CDR3 plus reference TRBV30 and TRBJ1-2, the full variable domain is SQTIHQWPATLVQPVGSPLSLECTVEGTSNPNLYWYRQAAGRGLQLLFYSVGIGQISSEVPQNLSASRPQDRQFILSSKKLLLSDSGFYLCAGHRSLNYGYTFGSGTRLTVV.

V and J are TRBV28 and TRBJ2-7, with TRBD1 matching 7 bases. Unmatched junction bases numbered 7, after V lost 7 bases and J lost 4 bases. Germline CDR1 MDHEN, CDR2 SYDVKM. CDR3 length equals 13 residues. In nucleotides, the CDR3 is TGTGCCAGCATGTCCGGGACAGTATACGAGCAGTACTTC. Encoded protein: CASMSGTVYEQYF. The full variable domain, in which reference TRBV28 and TRBJ2-7 provide the parts outside the CDR3, is DVKVTQSSRYLVKRTGEKVFLECVQDMDHENMFWYRQDPGLGLRLIYFSYDVKMKEKGDIPEGYSVSREKKERFSLILESASTNQTSMYLCASMSGTVYEQYFGPGTRLTVT.

This chain connects TRBV6-1 to TRBJ2-4, with D perhaps matching TRBD1 or TRBD2 (5 bases each). The CDR3 contains 12 residues. The V and J ends lost 5 bases and 7 bases respectively, with 9 bases between them. Germline CDR1 is MNHNS and CDR2 is SASEGT. CDR3 coding DNA: TGTGCCAGCAGTTTTGGGGGTAACATTCAGTACTTC. The encoded protein is CASSFGGNIQYF.

V gene TRBV5-8 combines with J gene TRBJ2-5; D remains ambiguous. There are 15 residues in the CDR3. The V and J ends lost 7 bases and 4 bases respectively, with 20 bases between them. CDR1 SGHTS and CDR2 YDEGEE come from the germline V gene. The CDR3 sequence is CASSADVAVRETQYF. The CDR3 coding sequence is TGTGCCAGCTCCGCCGATGTGGCAGTGCGAGAGACCCAGTACTTC.

CDR3 nucleotides: TGTGCCAGCAGTCCCCAGGGACAGAAAGCTTTCTTT. This codes for CASSPQGQKAFF. V and J are TRBV6-5 and TRBJ1-1; 7 positions agree with TRBD1. The ends lost 5 bases at V and 9 bases at J; junction bases unmatched: 6. Germline CDR1 reads MNHEY; CDR2 reads SVGAGI. The CDR3 consists of 12 residues.

The V call is TRBV5-1, the J call TRBJ2-4; TRBD2 matches at 7 bases. Germline CDR1 reads SGHRS; CDR2 reads YFSETQ. V gave up 1 base and J gave up 1 base; unmatched junction bases: 5. The CDR3 runs 16 residues. The CDR3 DNA sequence: TGCGCCAGCAGCTTGAGTGTAGCGGGCGCCAAAAACATTCAGTACTTC. It codes for CASSLSVAGAKNIQYF. The whole variable domain, filled in from reference TRBV5-1 and TRBJ2-4, reads KAGVTQTPRYLIKTRGQQVTLSCSPISGHRSVSWYQQTPGQGLQFLFEYFSETQRNKGNFPGRFSGRQFSNSRSEMNVSTLELGDSALYLCASSLSVAGAKNIQYFGAGTRLSVL.

The chain employs TRBV28 and TRBJ2-3; 9 bases fit TRBD1. Germline V gene data show CDR1 as MDHEN and CDR2 as SYDVKM. With V trimmed by 8 bases and J by 3 bases, 12 bases remained unmatched. The CDR3 has 16 residues. The CDR3 DNA sequence: TGTGCCAGCTACCACACTCGACAGGGGGTAACAGATACGCAGTATTTT. Amino acids: CASYHTRQGVTDTQYF.

V is TRBV6-5 and J is TRBJ2-5, with D tentatively TRBD1 or TRBD2 (5 bases each). The J call may be wrong; the DNA end is better matched by TRBJ2-7. This CDR3 is 11 amino acids long. The germline gives CDR1 MNHEY, CDR2 SVGAGI. DNA of the CDR3: TGTGCCAGCAGTGGGGGCTACGAGCAGTACTTC. Its protein is CASSGGYEQYF.

The chain employs TRBV27 and TRBJ1-1; 7 positions agree with TRBD1. The V and J ends lost 11 bases and 5 bases, in that order; junction bases with no gene match: 11. There are 13 residues in the CDR3. Germline CDR1 reads MNHEY; CDR2 reads SMNVEV (reference sequence). The CDR3 DNA sequence: TGTGCCTCGCAGGGGGGTTTGAGGACTGAAGCTTTCTTT. Protein product: CASQGGLRTEAFF.

This chain links TRBV7-9 with TRBJ1-4, with D tentatively TRBD1 (5 bases). This CDR3 has 15 amino acids. Trimming pared 5 bases from V and 10 bases from J, leaving 20 bases between. CDR1 is SEHNR and CDR2 is FQNEAQ in the germline V gene (reference sequence). The CDR3 DNA reads TGTGCCAGCAGCAGCGCGACGACCACAAGGGGAAAACTGTTTTTT. Its translation is CASSSATTTRGKLFF.

This chain uses TRBV15 with TRBJ2-7, with a possible D match to TRBD2 (6 bases). Germline V gives CDR1 LNHNV, CDR2 YYDKDF (reference sequence). The CDR3 runs to 13 residues. Trimming left V 9 bases short and J 4 bases short, with 16 bases between. CDR3 loop: CATGRPPTYEQYF. The CDR3 DNA reads as TGTGCCACAGGGAGGCCCCCGACTTACGAGCAGTACTTC.

V is TRBV2 and J is TRBJ1-5; TRBD1 matches 8 bases. Germline assignment: CDR1 SNHLY and CDR2 FYNNEI. The V gene end was trimmed by 11 bases and the J gene end by 3 bases; junction bases not matched to a gene: 6. This CDR3 has 13 amino acids. The CDR3 DNA follows: TGTGCCTCGGGGGACAGGTACAATCAGCCCCAGCATTTT. This encodes CASGDRYNQPQHF.

This clone was seen a single time. Additional DNA sequences in this sample encode the identical CDR3. CDR3: CASSLGSGSTDTQYF. DNA for the CDR3: TGCGCCAGCAGCTTGGGTAGCGGAAGCACAGATACGCAGTATTTT. The chain carries TRBV5-1 and TRBJ2-3; D possibly corresponds to TRBD2 (6 bases). Per the germline V gene, CDR1 is SGHRS and CDR2 is YFSETQ. The CDR3 has 15 residues. The germline V and J ends were trimmed by 0 bases and 0 bases, with 8 bases remaining between them.

The chain combines TRBV2 with TRBJ1-2; D is undetermined. Germline V gene data show CDR1 as SNHLY and CDR2 as FYNNEI. V lost 6 bases to trimming and J lost 3 bases, with 14 bases between them. The CDR3 has 14 amino acids. Here the CDR3 reads CASRYSYVDYGYTF. The CDR3 DNA sequence: TGTGCCAGCAGGTACAGTTATGTTGACTATGGCTACACCTTC. Supplemented by reference TRBV2 and TRBJ1-2, the full variable domain reads EPEVTQTPSHQVTQMGQEVILRCVPISNHLYFYWYRQILGQKVEFLVSFYNNEISEKSEIFDDQFSVERPDGSNFTLKIRSTKLEDSAMYFCASRYSYVDYGYTFGSGTRLTVV.